The source of this T cell receptor beta chain is a study of blood T cells in healthy people across ages. The CDR3 contains 15 residues. Germline CDR1 KGHSH, CDR2 LQKENI. Trimming pared 0 bases from V and 0 bases from J, leaving 8 bases between. This clonotype was observed a handful of times. Together with a sample-barcoded 5' primer, a J-beta primer mix was included in a second PCR lasting about 7 to 11 cycles. In TCRdb, the 5' RACE reads were re-called with MiXCR into one record per CDR3 protein. The table lists 850,000 or so distinct CDR3 sequences, less than 35% of them singletons. The TCR originated in an elderly woman in good health. V and J are TRBV18 and TRBJ1-2; no clear D. Sequences were obtained from blood. The chain's CDR3 is CASSPPSEANYGYTF. CDR3 sequence (DNA): TGTGCCAGCTCACCACCGTCAGAAGCTAACTATGGCTACACCTTC.